The 4 T cell receptor beta chains reported below all come from one sample, sequenced in a study of blood T cell repertoires in COVID-19. Clones were read by immunoSEQ multiplex PCR, and TCRdb kept only the in-frame ones, dropping some. The sample carries approximately 150,000 clones, about 82% recorded once. Sample: PBMCs or T cells enriched from blood (not recorded which). The receptors derive from a woman aged 40-49 years who had recovered from COVID-19.

In DNA, the CDR3 is TGTGCCAGCAGCGGTGGGACAGGGGGATCTAATGAAAAACTGTTTTTT. Amino acids: CASSGGTGGSNEKLFF. This chain uses TRBV6-4 with TRBJ1-4; 11 nucleotides line up with TRBD1. Germline-derived CDR1 and CDR2 are MRHNA and SNTAGT. Germline trimming cut 6 bases from V and 3 bases from J; bases unmatched to any gene: 6. This CDR3 is 16 amino acids long.

CDR3 DNA: TGTGCCAGCAGTGATCTGCTAGTGAGCGAGCAGTACTTC. It codes for CASSDLLVSEQYF. The chain has TRBV2 and TRBJ2-7, with D unresolved. The CDR3 is made up of 13 amino acids. V was shortened by 3 bases and J by 6 bases, with 12 bases between the two germline ends. Germline V CDR1 and CDR2: SNHLY, FYNNEI.

The chain recombines TRBV3-1 (or the pseudogene TRBV3-2) with TRBJ2-1, with 7 positions matching TRBD1. This CDR3 spans 13 amino acids. Germline trimming cut 0 bases from V and 9 bases from J; bases unmatched to any gene: 2. Germline values: CDR1 LGHDT, CDR2 YNNKEL (reference sequence). The CDR3 is CASSQERGREQFF. For the CDR3, the DNA is TGTGCCAGCAGCCAAGAAAGGGGGCGTGAGCAGTTCTTC.

This clone was observed a single time. The chain joins TRBV11-3 to TRBJ2-2, with 10 bases fitting TRBD2. Germline V gene lookup returns CDR1 SGHNT and CDR2 YENEEA. V shed 5 bases and J 8 bases; nucleotides not matched to a gene: 17. This CDR3 has 18 residues. The CDR3 protein is CASSPGGRTSGFRGELFF. In DNA form, the CDR3 reads TGTGCCAGCAGCCCTGGGGGACGGACTAGCGGCTTTAGGGGGGAGCTGTTTTTT.